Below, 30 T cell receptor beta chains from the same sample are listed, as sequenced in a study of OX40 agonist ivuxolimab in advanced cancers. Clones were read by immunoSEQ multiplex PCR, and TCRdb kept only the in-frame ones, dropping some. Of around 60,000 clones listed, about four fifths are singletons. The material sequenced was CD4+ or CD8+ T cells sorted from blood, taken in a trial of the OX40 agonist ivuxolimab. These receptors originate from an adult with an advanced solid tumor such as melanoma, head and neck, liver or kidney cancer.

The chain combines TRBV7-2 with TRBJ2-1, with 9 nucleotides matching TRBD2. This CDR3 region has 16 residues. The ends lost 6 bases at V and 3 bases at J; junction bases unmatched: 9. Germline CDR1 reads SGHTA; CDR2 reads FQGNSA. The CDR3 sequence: CASSSRLAELYNEQFF. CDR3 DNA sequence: TGTGCCAGCAGTTCCCGACTAGCGGAGCTCTACAATGAGCAGTTCTTC.

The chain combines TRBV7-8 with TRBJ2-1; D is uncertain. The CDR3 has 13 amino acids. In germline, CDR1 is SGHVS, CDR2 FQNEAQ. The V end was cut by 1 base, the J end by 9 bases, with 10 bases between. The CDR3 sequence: CASSLGLLVEQFF. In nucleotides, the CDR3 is TGTGCCAGCAGCTTAGGTCTCCTGGTTGAGCAGTTCTTC. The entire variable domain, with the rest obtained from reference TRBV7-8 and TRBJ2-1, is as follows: GAGVSQSPRYKVAKRGQDVALRCDPISGHVSLFWYQQALGQGPEFLTYFQNEAQLDKSGLPSDRFFAERPEGSVSTLKIQRTQQEDSAVYLCASSLGLLVEQFFGPGTRLTVL.

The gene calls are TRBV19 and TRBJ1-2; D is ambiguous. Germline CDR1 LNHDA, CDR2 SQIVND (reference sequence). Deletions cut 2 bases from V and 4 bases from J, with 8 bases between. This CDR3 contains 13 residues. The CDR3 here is CASSIPGLYGYTF. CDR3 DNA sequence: TGTGCCAGTAGTATACCCGGACTCTATGGCTACACCTTC.

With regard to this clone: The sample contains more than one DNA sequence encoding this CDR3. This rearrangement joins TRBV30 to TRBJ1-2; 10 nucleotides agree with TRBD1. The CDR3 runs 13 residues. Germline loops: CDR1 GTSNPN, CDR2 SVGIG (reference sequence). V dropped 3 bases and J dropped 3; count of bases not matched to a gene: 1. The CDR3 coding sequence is TGTGCCTGGAGGGGGACAGGGGACTATGGCTACACCTTC. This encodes CAWRGTGDYGYTF.

CDR3 sequence reads: CASSLAGINEQFF. The CDR3 nucleotides read TGCGCCAGCAGCTTGGCAGGGATTAATGAGCAGTTCTTC. The chain recombines TRBV5-1 with TRBJ2-1; D perhaps matches TRBD1 (5 bases). Germline lookup yields CDR1 SGHRS and CDR2 YFSETQ. The CDR3 covers 13 residues. V dropped 0 bases and J dropped 7 bases, with 8 bases sitting between them.

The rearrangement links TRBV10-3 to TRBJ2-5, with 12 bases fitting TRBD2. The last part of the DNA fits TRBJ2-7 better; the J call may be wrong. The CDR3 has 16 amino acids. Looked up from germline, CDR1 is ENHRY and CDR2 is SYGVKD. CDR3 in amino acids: CAISDPTSGSAYEQYF. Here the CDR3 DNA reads TGTGCCATCAGTGACCCGACTAGCGGGAGTGCCTACGAGCAGTACTTC.

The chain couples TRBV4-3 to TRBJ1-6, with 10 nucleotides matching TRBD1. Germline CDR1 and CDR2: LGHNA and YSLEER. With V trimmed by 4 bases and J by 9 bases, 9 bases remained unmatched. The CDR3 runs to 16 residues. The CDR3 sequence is CASSLNRQGAGSPLHF. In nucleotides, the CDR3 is TGCGCCAGCAGCCTTAACAGACAGGGGGCGGGTTCACCCCTCCACTTT.

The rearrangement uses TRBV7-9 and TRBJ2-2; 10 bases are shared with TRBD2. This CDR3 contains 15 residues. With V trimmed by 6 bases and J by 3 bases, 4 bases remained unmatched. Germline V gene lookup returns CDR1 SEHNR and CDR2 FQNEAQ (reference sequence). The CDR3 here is CASSRTSGDTGELFF. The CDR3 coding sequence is TGTGCCAGCAGTCGGACTAGCGGCGACACCGGGGAGCTGTTTTTT.

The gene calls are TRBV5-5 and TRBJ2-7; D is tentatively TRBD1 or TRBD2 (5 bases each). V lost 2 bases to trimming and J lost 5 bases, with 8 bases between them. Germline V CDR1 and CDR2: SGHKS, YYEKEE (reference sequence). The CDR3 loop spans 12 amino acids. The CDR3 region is CASSFREHEQYF. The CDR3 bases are TGTGCCAGCAGCTTCAGGGAGCACGAGCAGTACTTC.

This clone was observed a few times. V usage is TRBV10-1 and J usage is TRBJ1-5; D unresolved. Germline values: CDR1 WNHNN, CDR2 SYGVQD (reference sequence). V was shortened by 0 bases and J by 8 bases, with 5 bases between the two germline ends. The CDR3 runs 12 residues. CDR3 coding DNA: TGCGCCAGCAGTGAGTCTCAGGAGCCCCAGCATTTT. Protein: CASSESQEPQHF.

Here the CDR3 DNA reads TGTGCCAGCAGCCCGGGGCTTAACTATGGCTACACCTTC. It yields the protein CASSPGLNYGYTF. The chain carries TRBV6-5 and TRBJ1-2; perhaps TRBD1 as D (5 bases). The CDR3 has 13 residues. The germline gives CDR1 MNHEY, CDR2 SVGAGI. Between the trimmed V and J ends, which lost 6 bases and 1 base, there was a span of 9 bases.

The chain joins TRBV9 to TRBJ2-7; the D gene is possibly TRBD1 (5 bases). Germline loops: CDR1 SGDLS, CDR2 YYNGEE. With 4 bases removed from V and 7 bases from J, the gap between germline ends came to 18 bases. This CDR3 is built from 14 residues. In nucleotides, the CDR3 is TGTGCCAGCAGCCCTGGGGCGCGACTGGAAGAGCAGTACTTC. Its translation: CASSPGARLEEQYF.

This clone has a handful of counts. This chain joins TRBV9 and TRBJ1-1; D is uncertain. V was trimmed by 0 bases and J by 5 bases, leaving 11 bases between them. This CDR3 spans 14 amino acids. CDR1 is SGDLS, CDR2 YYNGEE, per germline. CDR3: CASSVATGETEAFF. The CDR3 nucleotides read TGTGCCAGCAGCGTAGCTACGGGCGAGACTGAAGCTTTCTTT.

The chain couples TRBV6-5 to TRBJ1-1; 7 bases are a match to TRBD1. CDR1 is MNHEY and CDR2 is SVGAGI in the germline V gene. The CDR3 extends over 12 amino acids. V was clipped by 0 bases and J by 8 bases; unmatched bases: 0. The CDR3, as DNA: TGTGCCAGCAGTTACTCGACAGGGGAAGCTTTCTTT. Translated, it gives CASSYSTGEAFF.

The CDR3 DNA reads TGTGCCAGCTTGCAGGGGGCAGAAGATACGCAGTATTTT. This sequence encodes CASLQGAEDTQYF. This chain joins TRBV18 and TRBJ2-3, with TRBD1 matching over 8 bases. CDR1 is KGHSH and CDR2 is LQKENI in the germline V gene. There are 13 residues in the CDR3. J was trimmed by 5 bases and V by 7 bases; bases with no gene match: 5.

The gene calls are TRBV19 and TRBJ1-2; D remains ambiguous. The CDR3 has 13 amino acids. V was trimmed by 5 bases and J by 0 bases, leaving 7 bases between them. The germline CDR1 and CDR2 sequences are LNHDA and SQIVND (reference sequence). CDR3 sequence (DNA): TGTGCCAGTAGTTGGGCAGCTAACTATGGCTACACCTTC. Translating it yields CASSWAANYGYTF.

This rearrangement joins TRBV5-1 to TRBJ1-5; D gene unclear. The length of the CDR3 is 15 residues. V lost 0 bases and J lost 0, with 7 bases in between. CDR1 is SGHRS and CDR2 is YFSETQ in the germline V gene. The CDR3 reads CASSLGSNSNQPQHF. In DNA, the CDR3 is TGCGCCAGCAGCTTGGGCAGCAATAGCAATCAGCCCCAGCATTTT.

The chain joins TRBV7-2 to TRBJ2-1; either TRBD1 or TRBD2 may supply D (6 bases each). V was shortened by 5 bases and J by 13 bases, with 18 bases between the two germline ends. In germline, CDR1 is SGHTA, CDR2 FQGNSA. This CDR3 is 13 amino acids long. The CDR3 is CASSLGGTRSQFF. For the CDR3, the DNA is TGTGCCAGCAGCCTAGGGGGGACGAGGTCTCAGTTCTTC.

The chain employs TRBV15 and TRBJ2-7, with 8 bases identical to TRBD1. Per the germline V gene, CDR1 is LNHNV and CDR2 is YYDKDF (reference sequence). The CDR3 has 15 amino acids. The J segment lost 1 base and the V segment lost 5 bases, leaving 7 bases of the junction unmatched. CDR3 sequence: CATSGGQGRSYEQYF. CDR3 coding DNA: TGTGCCACCAGCGGCGGACAGGGACGATCCTACGAGCAGTACTTC.

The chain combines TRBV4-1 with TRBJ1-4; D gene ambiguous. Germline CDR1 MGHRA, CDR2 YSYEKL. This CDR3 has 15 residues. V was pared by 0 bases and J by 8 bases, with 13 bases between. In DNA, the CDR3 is TGCGCCAGCAGCCAAGATCCGGTTGGACGGGAAAAACTGTTTTTT. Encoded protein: CASSQDPVGREKLFF.

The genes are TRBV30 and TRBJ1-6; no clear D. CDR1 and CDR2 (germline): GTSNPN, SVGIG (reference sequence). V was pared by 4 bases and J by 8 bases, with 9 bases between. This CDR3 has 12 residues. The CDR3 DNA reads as TGTGCCTGGAACCAGTTTTATTCACCCCTCCACTTT. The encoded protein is CAWNQFYSPLHF.

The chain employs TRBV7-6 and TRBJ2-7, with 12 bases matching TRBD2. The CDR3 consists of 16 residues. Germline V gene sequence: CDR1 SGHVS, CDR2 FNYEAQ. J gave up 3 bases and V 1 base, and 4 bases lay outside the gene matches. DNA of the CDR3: TGTGCCAGCAGCTTAGGGGGACTAGCGGGCTACTACGAGCAGTACTTC. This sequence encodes CASSLGGLAGYYEQYF.

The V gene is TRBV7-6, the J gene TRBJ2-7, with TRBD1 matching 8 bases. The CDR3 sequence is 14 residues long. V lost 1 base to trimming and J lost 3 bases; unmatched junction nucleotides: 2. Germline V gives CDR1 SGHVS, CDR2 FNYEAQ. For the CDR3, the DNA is TGTGCCAGCAGCTTAGGGGGACAGGTCTACGAGCAGTACTTC. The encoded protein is CASSLGGQVYEQYF.

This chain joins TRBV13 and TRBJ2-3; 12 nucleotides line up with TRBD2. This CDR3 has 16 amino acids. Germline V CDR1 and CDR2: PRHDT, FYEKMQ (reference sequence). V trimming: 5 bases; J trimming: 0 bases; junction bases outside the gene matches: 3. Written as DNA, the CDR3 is TGTGCCAGCAGCCTCGGACTAGCGGGGAGCACAGATACGCAGTATTTT. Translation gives CASSLGLAGSTDTQYF.

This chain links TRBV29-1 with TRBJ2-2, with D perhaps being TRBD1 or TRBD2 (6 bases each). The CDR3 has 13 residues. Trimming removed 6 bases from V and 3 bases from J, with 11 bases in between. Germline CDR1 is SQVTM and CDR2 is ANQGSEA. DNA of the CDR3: TGCAGCGTGGAGGGACACTACACCGGGGAGCTGTTTTTT. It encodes CSVEGHYTGELFF.

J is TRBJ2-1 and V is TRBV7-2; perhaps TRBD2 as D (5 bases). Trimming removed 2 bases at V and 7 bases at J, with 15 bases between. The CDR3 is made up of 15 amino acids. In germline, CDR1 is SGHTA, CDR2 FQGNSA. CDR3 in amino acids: CASSLSGSGLNEQFF. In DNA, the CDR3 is TGTGCCAGCAGCTTAAGTGGGAGCGGATTAAATGAGCAGTTCTTC.

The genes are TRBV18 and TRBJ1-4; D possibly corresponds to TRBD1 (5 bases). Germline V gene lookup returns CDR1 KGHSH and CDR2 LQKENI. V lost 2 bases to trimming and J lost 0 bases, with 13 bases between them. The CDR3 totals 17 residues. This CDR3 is CASSPNAGTATNEKLFF. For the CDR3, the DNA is TGTGCCAGCTCACCAAATGCAGGGACTGCAACTAATGAAAAACTGTTTTTT.

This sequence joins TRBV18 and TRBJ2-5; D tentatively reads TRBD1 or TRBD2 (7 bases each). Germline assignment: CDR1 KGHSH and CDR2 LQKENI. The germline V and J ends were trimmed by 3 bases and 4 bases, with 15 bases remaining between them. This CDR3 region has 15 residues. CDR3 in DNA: TGTGCCAGCTCACCGTCAGCAGGGGGGGGAGAGACCCAGTACTTC. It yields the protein CASSPSAGGGETQYF.

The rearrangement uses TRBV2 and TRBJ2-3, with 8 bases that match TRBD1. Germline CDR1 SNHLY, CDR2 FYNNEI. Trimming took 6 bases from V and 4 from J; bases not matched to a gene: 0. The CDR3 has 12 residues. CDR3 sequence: CASRTGADTQYF. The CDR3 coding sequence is TGTGCCAGCAGGACAGGGGCAGATACGCAGTATTTT.

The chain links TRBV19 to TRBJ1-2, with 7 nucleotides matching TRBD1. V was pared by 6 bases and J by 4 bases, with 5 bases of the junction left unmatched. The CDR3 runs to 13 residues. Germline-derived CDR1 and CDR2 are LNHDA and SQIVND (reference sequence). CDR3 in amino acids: CASRLGQPYGYTF. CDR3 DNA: TGTGCCAGTAGACTGGGACAGCCCTATGGCTACACCTTC.